Presented here are 16 T cell receptor beta chains from one specimen sequenced in a study of CD8 T cells in Susac syndrome. Random hexamers were used to reverse transcribe an amount of roughly 0.45 to 1 ug RNA. TCRdb re-derived calls from the immunoSEQ multiplex PCR reads in MiXCR, one entry per CDR3 protein. The profile shows about 120,000 distinct CDR3 sequences, 85% to 95% of them singletons. The sequenced sample consisted of CD4+ T cells from PBMCs. All receptors come from a human donor in good health.

This clonotype was counted only a few times. V usage is TRBV28 and J usage is TRBJ1-3; tentatively, D is TRBD1 (5 bases). Looked up from germline, CDR1 is MDHEN and CDR2 is SYDVKM. There are 14 residues in the CDR3. V lost 3 bases and J 0 bases, leaving 6 bases between the germline ends. The CDR3 nucleotides read TGTGCCAGCAGTTTGGGGGGCTCTGGAAACACCATATATTTT. Translation gives CASSLGGSGNTIYF.

This clonotype was recorded only once. This sequence joins TRBV20-1 and TRBJ2-1, with 9 bases identical to TRBD2. The germline V gene has CDR1 DFQATT and CDR2 SNEGSKA (reference sequence). CDR3 length equals 14 residues. The V segment lost 2 bases and the J segment 7 bases; nucleotides outside the gene matches: 6. CDR3 loop: CSARLAGRRNEQFF. Written as DNA, the CDR3 is TGCAGTGCTAGACTAGCGGGGCGACGAAATGAGCAGTTCTTC.

In regard to this clonotype: One end of the junction does not line up with germline, which may come from a read error. The chain joins TRBV5-1 to TRBJ2-1; TRBD2 matches at 16 bases. The CDR3 is 15 residues long. Germline lookup yields CDR1 SGHRS and CDR2 YFSETQ. The CDR3 protein is CASSSDPGLAGGRIF. CDR3 coding DNA: TGCGCCAGCAGCTCTGATCCGGGACTAGCGGGGGGGCGAATCTTC.

The chain recombines TRBV6-5 with TRBJ1-1; possibly TRBD1 for D (5 bases). The CDR3 extends over 13 amino acids. With 5 bases removed from V and 1 base from J, the gap between germline ends came to 8 bases. The V gene's germline CDR1 is MNHEY and CDR2 SVGAGI. The CDR3 sequence is CASSETGNTEAFF. The DNA for the CDR3 is TGTGCCAGCAGTGAAACAGGGAACACTGAAGCTTTCTTT.

Remarks on this clonotype: Since the CDR3 does not end with the conserved phenylalanine or tryptophan, this likely comes from a read error. V is TRBV10-2 and J is TRBJ2-3; TRBD1 or TRBD2 may be the D gene (5 bases each). Trimming left V 6 bases short and J 2 bases short, with 15 bases between. This CDR3 has 15 amino acids. From germline, CDR1 is WSHSY and CDR2 SAAADI. CDR3 loop: CASRDRDRSTDTQYL. CDR3 sequence (DNA): TGCGCCAGCAGGGACCGGGACCGATCCACAGATACGCAGTATTTG.

Notes on this clonotype: The junction does not match germline at one end; this may be a read error. This sequence joins TRBV7-8 and TRBJ1-4; no clear D gene. CDR1 is SGHVS, CDR2 FQNEAQ, per germline. The CDR3 runs to 13 residues. The CDR3 is CASSLALGPTPVF. CDR3 DNA: TGTGCCAGCAGCTTAGCGCTAGGGCCGACCCCGGTTTTT.

V is TRBV28 and J is TRBJ2-7; the D gene is possibly TRBD1 (5 bases). Germline V CDR1 and CDR2: MDHEN, SYDVKM. The CDR3 sequence is 11 residues long. Trimming pared 4 bases from V and 7 bases from J, leaving 8 bases between. DNA of the CDR3: TGTGCCAGCAGTTCGCGGACAGAGCAGTACTTC. Its protein product is CASSSRTEQYF.

The chain has TRBV14 and TRBJ2-7; D is undetermined. This CDR3 comprises 12 residues. Trimming pared 4 bases from V and 4 bases from J, leaving 8 bases between. Germline V CDR1 and CDR2: SGHDN, FVKESK. The CDR3 spells CASSLGFYEQYF. In DNA, the CDR3 is TGTGCCAGCAGCCTGGGTTTTTACGAGCAGTACTTC. Using reference TRBV14 and TRBJ2-7 for the parts outside the CDR3, the full variable domain is EAGVTQFPSHSVIEKGQTVTLRCDPISGHDNLYWYRRVMGKEIKFLLHFVKESKQDESGMPNNRFLAERTGGTYSTLKVQPAELEDSGVYFCASSLGFYEQYFGPGTRLTVT.

The CDR3 is CASRREGTDTQYF. The CDR3 nucleotides are TGTGCCAGCAGGAGGGAAGGCACAGATACGCAGTATTTT. V gene TRBV12-3 or TRBV12-4 combines with J gene TRBJ2-3, with D tentatively TRBD2 (5 bases). The length of the CDR3 is 13 residues. V was cut by 6 bases and J by 1 base, with 8 bases left in between.

V usage is TRBV5-1 and J usage is TRBJ2-3; TRBD1 is a possible D gene (6 bases). Deletions cut 3 bases from V and 0 bases from J, with 11 bases between. The CDR3 loop spans 15 amino acids. Germline lookup yields CDR1 SGHRS and CDR2 YFSETQ. DNA of the CDR3: TGCGCCAGCAGCTCAAGGACAGAAAGCACAGATACGCAGTATTTT. Translating gives CASSSRTESTDTQYF.

The chain combines TRBV20-1 with TRBJ2-3; 9 bases align to TRBD2. Per germline, CDR1 DFQATT and CDR2 SNEGSKA (reference sequence). CDR3 length: 18 residues. V was clipped by 1 base and J by 0 bases; unmatched bases: 11. The CDR3, as DNA: TGCAGTGCTAGAGTGGCTAGCGGGGTAGGAACTAGCACAGATACGCAGTATTTT. This sequence encodes CSARVASGVGTSTDTQYF.

The chain uses TRBV12-3 or TRBV12-4 and TRBJ2-7; 10 bases are a match to TRBD2. The CDR3 covers 14 residues. Unmatched junction bases numbered 12, after V lost 10 bases and J lost 6 bases. DNA of the CDR3: TGTGCCACAGCAAGGCTAGCGGGAGTCCTCGAGCAGTACTTC. This gives the protein CATARLAGVLEQYF.

The gene calls are TRBV6-2 or TRBV6-3 and TRBJ2-7; TRBD1 agrees at 8 bases. Germline V gives CDR1 MNHEY, CDR2 SVGEGT. The V segment lost 4 bases and the J segment 6 bases; nucleotides outside the gene matches: 17. The CDR3 has 17 amino acids. The CDR3 here is CASSSLDRGPPLGEQYF. For the CDR3, the DNA is TGTGCCAGCAGTTCCCTCGACAGGGGACCCCCTCTAGGCGAGCAGTACTTC.

This clonotype occurred once. The chain links TRBV6-5 to TRBJ1-5; no clear D gene. Germline-derived CDR1 and CDR2 are MNHEY and SVGAGI. The V end was cut by 7 bases, the J end by 5 bases, with 12 bases between. There are 13 residues in the CDR3. Written as DNA, the CDR3 is TGTGCCAGCACCAGTGCCGGGGATCAGCCCCAGCATTTT. Amino acid sequence: CASTSAGDQPQHF.

The V gene is TRBV30, the J gene TRBJ2-2; 9 bases are a match to TRBD1. There are 16 residues in the CDR3. V lost 2 bases to trimming and J lost 3 bases; unmatched junction nucleotides: 7. CDR1 GTSNPN and CDR2 SVGIG come from the germline V gene (reference sequence). CDR3 in amino acids: CAWSPETGGYTGELFF. As DNA, the CDR3 is TGTGCCTGGAGTCCGGAGACAGGGGGTTACACCGGGGAGCTGTTTTTT.

The chain combines TRBV6-4 with TRBJ2-4; TRBD2 agrees at 11 bases. Germline lookup yields CDR1 MRHNA and CDR2 SNTAGT. V lost 2 bases and J lost 1; bases outside the gene matches: 7. The CDR3 is made up of 18 amino acids. CDR3: CASSDPTGLAAAKNIQYF. CDR3 sequence (DNA): TGTGCCAGCAGTGACCCAACGGGACTAGCGGCTGCCAAAAACATTCAGTACTTC.